These 32 T cell receptor beta chains share one sample of origin, sequenced in a study of vaccination effects on CD4 cells after COVID-19. Pools of viral peptides were used by the ViraFEST assay to expand antigen-specific CD4+ T cells ahead of sequencing. On approximately day 9 of culture, CD4+ T cells were separated out. Their specific antigens are unknown. Assay: immunoSEQ multiplex PCR; the TCRdb copy retains only in-frame clones and omits some. The sample has about 20,000 clones; around two thirds are singletons. Here the sequenced sample was CD4+ T cells from PBMCs cultured with HCoV-229E spike peptides, taken before COVID-19 vaccination. The source of these receptors is a human donor who received a COVID-19 vaccine.

V gene TRBV7-9 combines with J gene TRBJ2-3; D is perhaps TRBD2 (6 bases). The germline CDR1 and CDR2 sequences are SEHNR and FQNEAQ (reference sequence). Between the trimmed V and J ends, which lost 5 bases and 1 base, there was a span of 10 bases. This CDR3 comprises 14 residues. Here the CDR3 DNA reads TGTGCCAGCAGCCGAGGCGGGGGCACAGATACGCAGTATTTT. This codes for CASSRGGGTDTQYF.

This chain links TRBV6-5 with TRBJ1-5; D remains ambiguous. Germline CDR1 is MNHEY and CDR2 is SVGAGI. Trimming stripped 9 bases from V and 7 bases from J, with 16 bases between. This CDR3 has 13 amino acids. The CDR3 region has the DNA TGTGCCAGTACGTCGAGGGCAGGACAGCCCCAGCATTTT. Translated: CASTSRAGQPQHF.

The chain has TRBV2 and TRBJ2-5; D is possibly TRBD1 (6 bases). Trimming stripped 6 bases from V and 4 bases from J, with 12 bases between. Per the germline V gene, CDR1 is SNHLY and CDR2 is FYNNEI. The CDR3 extends over 13 amino acids. The CDR3 DNA follows: TGTGCCAGCAGGCCCGACAGGATAGAGACCCAGTACTTC. Encoded protein: CASRPDRIETQYF.

V and J are TRBV19 and TRBJ1-1; D is undetermined. The CDR3 is made up of 16 amino acids. Trimming shortened V by 3 bases and J by 0 bases, and 14 bases separated the two germline ends. CDR1 and CDR2 (germline): LNHDA, SQIVND (reference sequence). The CDR3 bases are TGTGCCAGTAGTATCCAGGATGGCACCATGAACACTGAAGCTTTCTTT. It specifies CASSIQDGTMNTEAFF.

The V call is TRBV5-1, the J call TRBJ2-7, with 8 positions matching TRBD1. The germline CDR1 and CDR2 sequences are SGHRS and YFSETQ. The J segment lost 2 bases and the V segment lost 6 bases, leaving 7 bases of the junction unmatched. The CDR3 is 14 amino acids. CDR3 DNA: TGCGCCAGCAATCCGGCGGACAGGGCCTACGAGCAGTACTTC. This codes for CASNPADRAYEQYF.

The chain combines TRBV15 with TRBJ2-3; D unclear. Germline V lookup: CDR1 LNHNV, CDR2 YYDKDF (reference sequence). The CDR3 contains 13 residues. The V end was cut by 0 bases, the J end by 6 bases, with 7 bases between. This CDR3 reads CATSRDVVDTQYF. In nucleotides, the CDR3 is TGTGCCACCAGCAGAGATGTCGTGGATACGCAGTATTTT.

The rearrangement uses TRBV6-4 and TRBJ2-3; no firm D call. The germline V and J ends were trimmed by 2 bases and 2 bases, with 11 bases remaining between them. The germline gives CDR1 MRHNA, CDR2 SNTAGT. The CDR3 consists of 15 residues. Here the CDR3 DNA reads TGTGCCAGCAGTGACGGGAAGGGCCCCACAGATACGCAGTATTTT. Encoded protein: CASSDGKGPTDTQYF.

V usage is TRBV7-9 and J usage is TRBJ1-3, with a weak D call TRBD1 (5 bases). The CDR3 has 16 residues. Germline values: CDR1 SEHNR, CDR2 FQNEAQ (reference sequence). V lost 5 bases and J lost 4, with 18 bases in between. This CDR3 reads CASSHMISGSGNTIYF. Written as DNA, the CDR3 is TGTGCCAGCAGCCATATGATCTCAGGGAGCGGAAACACCATATATTTT.

Only a few counts were recorded for this clone. The chain has TRBV10-2 and TRBJ2-5; D is undetermined. The ends were cut back, 4 bases at V and 4 bases at J, with 16 bases in the middle. The CDR3 extends over 15 amino acids. Germline V gives CDR1 WSHSY, CDR2 SAAADI. The CDR3 loop reads CASSAWADDRETQYF. CDR3 sequence (DNA): TGCGCCAGCAGTGCCTGGGCGGACGATAGAGAGACCCAGTACTTC.

This clone is medium-sized (0.01 to 0.1%) in the sample. The chain is built from TRBV5-4 and TRBJ1-6; D not resolved. The length of the CDR3 is 12 residues. The germline V gene has CDR1 SGHNT and CDR2 YYREEE (reference sequence). The ends were cut back, 0 bases at V and 7 bases at J, with 2 bases in the middle. This CDR3 reads CASSLDNSPLHF. CDR3 in DNA: TGTGCCAGCAGCTTGGACAATTCACCCCTCCACTTT. Full variable domain (remainder filled in from reference TRBV5-4 and TRBJ1-6): ETGVTQSPTHLIKTRGQQVTLRCSSQSGHNTVSWYQQALGQGPQFIFQYYREEENGRGNFPPRFSGLQFPNYSSELNVNALELDDSALYLCASSLDNSPLHFGNGTRLTVT.

This clone was observed a handful of times. The genes are TRBV5-1 and TRBJ1-3; 10 bases match TRBD1. The CDR3 covers 16 residues. J lost 4 bases, V lost 0 bases, and 4 bases had no gene match. Germline CDR1 reads SGHRS; CDR2 reads YFSETQ. The CDR3 loop reads CASSLATGGTGNTIYF. The CDR3 coding sequence is TGCGCCAGCAGCTTGGCGACAGGGGGCACGGGAAACACCATATATTTT.

This rearrangement joins TRBV5-1 to TRBJ2-5; 7 bases map to TRBD1. The germline gives CDR1 SGHRS, CDR2 YFSETQ. The CDR3 totals 15 residues. Germline trimming cut 1 base from V and 4 bases from J; bases unmatched to any gene: 7. DNA for the CDR3: TGCGCCAGCAGCTTGCTAGAGACAGGGTTAGAGACCCAGTACTTC. It is translated as CASSLLETGLETQYF.

This chain connects TRBV2 to TRBJ1-1, with 8 nucleotides matching TRBD1. The J segment lost 1 base and the V segment lost 5 bases, leaving 6 bases of the junction unmatched. Germline lookup yields CDR1 SNHLY and CDR2 FYNNEI. The CDR3 spans 15 residues. In nucleotides, the CDR3 is TGTGCCAGCAGTAAACGGGACAGGACGAACACTGAAGCTTTCTTT. Encoded protein: CASSKRDRTNTEAFF.

The genes are TRBV12-3 or TRBV12-4 and TRBJ2-4, with 7 positions matching TRBD1. Trimming removed 7 bases from V and 7 bases from J; junction bases left unmatched: 7. There are 13 residues in the CDR3. CDR3 sequence reads: CASKRTGLNIQYF. The CDR3 DNA reads TGTGCCAGCAAACGGACAGGCCTCAACATTCAGTACTTC.

The chain recombines TRBV6-1 with TRBJ1-6, with D hard to call. V lost 1 base, J lost 2 bases, and 6 bases lay in between. From germline, CDR1 is MNHNS and CDR2 SASEGT. The CDR3 has 15 amino acids. The CDR3 here is CASSEGRPYNSPLHF. For the CDR3, the DNA is TGTGCCAGCAGTGAAGGACGACCCTATAATTCACCCCTCCACTTT.

The chain combines TRBV30 with TRBJ1-1, with D unclear. This CDR3 comprises 15 residues. Germline V gene data show CDR1 as GTSNPN and CDR2 as SVGIG (reference sequence). V shed 1 base and J shed 11 bases, with 23 bases lying between them. The CDR3 loop is CAWSANVYQPYRAFF. The CDR3 DNA is TGTGCCTGGAGTGCCAACGTATACCAGCCCTATCGGGCTTTCTTT.

The chain joins TRBV7-9 to TRBJ2-7; 8 nucleotides match TRBD2. Trimming took 5 bases from V and 3 from J; bases not matched to a gene: 12. CDR1 is SEHNR, CDR2 FQNEAQ, per germline (reference sequence). The CDR3 has 16 amino acids. The CDR3 sequence: CASSELSGGLRYEQYF. CDR3 nucleotide sequence: TGTGCCAGCAGCGAACTCAGCGGGGGCCTACGCTACGAGCAGTACTTC.

V is TRBV18 and J is TRBJ2-1, with D possibly being TRBD2 (6 bases). The length of the CDR3 is 15 residues. Germline CDR1 KGHSH, CDR2 LQKENI. Between the trimmed V and J ends, which lost 1 base and 7 bases, there was a span of 14 bases. The CDR3 DNA reads as TGTGCCAGCTCACCACGACTAGTAGGGAAGAATGAGCAGTTCTTC. Protein sequence: CASSPRLVGKNEQFF.

This clone was observed once. The V gene is TRBV5-1, the J gene TRBJ1-3, with a tentative D call TRBD1 (5 bases). V lost 0 bases to trimming and J lost 3 bases, with 16 bases between them. The CDR3 extends over 17 amino acids. Germline V gives CDR1 SGHRS, CDR2 YFSETQ. The CDR3 sequence is CASSLADPGLSGNTIYF. The CDR3 DNA reads TGCGCCAGCAGCTTGGCCGATCCGGGACTGAGTGGAAACACCATATATTTT.

V and J are TRBV5-1 and TRBJ2-7; 10 bases fit TRBD1. With 3 bases clipped from V and 2 bases from J, the junction kept 8 bases outside the gene matches. The germline V gene has CDR1 SGHRS and CDR2 YFSETQ. The CDR3 has 16 residues. The CDR3 region is CASSSARDRGPYEQYF. The CDR3 nucleotides are TGCGCCAGCAGCTCAGCCCGGGACAGGGGCCCCTACGAGCAGTACTTC.

The genes are TRBV6-5 and TRBJ1-3, with TRBD1 identical over 8 bases. This CDR3 comprises 13 residues. Germline V lookup: CDR1 MNHEY, CDR2 SVGAGI. Losses at the gene ends were 8 bases for V and 2 bases for J; bases not matched to a gene: 2. The DNA for the CDR3 is TGTGCCAGCGAGGACAGGGCTGGAAACACCATATATTTT. Its protein product is CASEDRAGNTIYF.

This rearrangement joins TRBV6-4 to TRBJ2-6; the D is unclear. V was clipped by 0 bases and J by 9 bases, with 12 bases between them. In germline, CDR1 is MRHNA, CDR2 SNTAGT. This CDR3 is 15 amino acids long. The CDR3 DNA reads as TGTGCCAGCAGTGACTCAGAAGGGTGGGGCAACGTCCTGACTTTC. Its translation: CASSDSEGWGNVLTF.

The V call is TRBV7-9, the J call TRBJ2-7; tentative D call: TRBD1 (6 bases). V lost 5 bases, J lost 1 base, and 12 bases lay in between. Germline V lookup: CDR1 SEHNR, CDR2 FQNEAQ (reference sequence). The CDR3 has 14 residues. The CDR3 region is CASSPQGTSYEQYF. CDR3 bases: TGTGCCAGCAGCCCACAGGGAACATCCTACGAGCAGTACTTC.

This clone was seen a handful of times. The gene calls are TRBV4-1 and TRBJ2-1; 7 bases line up with TRBD2. V lost 1 base, J lost 1 base, and 7 bases stayed unmatched. The CDR3 covers 17 residues. The germline V gene has CDR1 MGHRA and CDR2 YSYEKL. The CDR3 nucleotides read TGCGCCAGCAGCCAAGTGGCTAGCGGAAGGTCCTACAATGAGCAGTTCTTC. Residues: CASSQVASGRSYNEQFF.

This clone was seen a single time. The rearrangement links TRBV28 to TRBJ1-1; a possible D gene is TRBD1 (5 bases). This CDR3 is built from 14 residues. V was shortened by 8 bases and J by 2 bases, with 15 bases between the two germline ends. Germline-derived CDR1 and CDR2 are MDHEN and SYDVKM. This chain's CDR3 is CASLRQGRNTEAFF. DNA of the CDR3: TGTGCCAGCCTCAGGCAGGGACGAAACACTGAAGCTTTCTTT.

This clone appeared a few times. The genes are TRBV19 and TRBJ2-7, with 8 positions matching TRBD1. CDR3 length: 13 residues. Germline CDR1 is LNHDA and CDR2 is SQIVND (reference sequence). With V trimmed by 3 bases and J by 6 bases, 4 bases remained unmatched. The chain's CDR3 is CASSMDRASEQYF. The CDR3 bases are TGTGCCAGTAGTATGGACAGGGCGAGCGAGCAGTACTTC.

This chain uses TRBV11-3 with TRBJ2-3; 10 bases map to TRBD2. CDR3 length equals 16 residues. The germline CDR1 and CDR2 sequences are SGHNT and YENEEA. V was pared by 2 bases and J by 5 bases, with 7 bases of the junction left unmatched. As DNA, the CDR3 is TGTGCCAGCAGCTTAAGGAGCGGGAGGGCAGAAGATACGCAGTATTTT. The encoded protein is CASSLRSGRAEDTQYF.

The chain has TRBV19 and TRBJ1-5, with a weak D call TRBD1 (5 bases). CDR1 and CDR2 (germline): LNHDA, SQIVND (reference sequence). CDR3 length: 15 residues. Trimming pared 4 bases from V and 2 bases from J, leaving 12 bases between. The CDR3 bases are TGTGCCAGTAGTAGTATTGGGGGTGGCAATCAGCCCCAGCATTTT. Translating gives CASSSIGGGNQPQHF.

The chain employs TRBV19 and TRBJ2-7; D perhaps matches TRBD2 (7 bases). V lost 9 bases and J lost 4, with 19 bases in between. This CDR3 has 14 amino acids. Germline loops: CDR1 LNHDA, CDR2 SQIVND (reference sequence). CDR3 bases: TGTGCCAGCCGAGGGGGGGGACCCAAATACGAGCAGTACTTC. This encodes CASRGGGPKYEQYF.

The chain has TRBV19 and TRBJ1-2; TRBD1 is a possible D gene (5 bases). Trimming took off 6 bases at V and 5 bases at J, with 13 bases between the two ends. The CDR3 has 13 amino acids. Germline V CDR1 and CDR2: LNHDA, SQIVND (reference sequence). This CDR3 reads CASRTDLAYGYTF. For the CDR3, the DNA is TGTGCCAGTAGGACAGACCTTGCATATGGCTACACCTTC.

The CDR3 DNA is TGTGCCAGTAGGGCTCAGGGACAGGGAAAGTTCTACGAGCAGTACTTC. This gives the protein CASRAQGQGKFYEQYF. The J gene is TRBJ2-7, the V gene TRBV19, with 9 bases fitting TRBD1. This CDR3 spans 16 amino acids. Per germline, CDR1 LNHDA and CDR2 SQIVND (reference sequence). With V trimmed by 6 bases and J by 3 bases, 12 bases remained unmatched.

This clone was counted once. The chain employs TRBV6-2 or TRBV6-3 and TRBJ1-1; D not certain. This CDR3 comprises 12 residues. Germline V gene sequence: CDR1 MNHEY, CDR2 SVGEGT. Between the trimmed V and J ends, which lost 6 bases and 9 bases, there was a span of 14 bases. For the CDR3, the DNA is TGTGCCAGCAGCCCCGGATCCAGAAAAGCTTTCTTT. Its protein is CASSPGSRKAFF.